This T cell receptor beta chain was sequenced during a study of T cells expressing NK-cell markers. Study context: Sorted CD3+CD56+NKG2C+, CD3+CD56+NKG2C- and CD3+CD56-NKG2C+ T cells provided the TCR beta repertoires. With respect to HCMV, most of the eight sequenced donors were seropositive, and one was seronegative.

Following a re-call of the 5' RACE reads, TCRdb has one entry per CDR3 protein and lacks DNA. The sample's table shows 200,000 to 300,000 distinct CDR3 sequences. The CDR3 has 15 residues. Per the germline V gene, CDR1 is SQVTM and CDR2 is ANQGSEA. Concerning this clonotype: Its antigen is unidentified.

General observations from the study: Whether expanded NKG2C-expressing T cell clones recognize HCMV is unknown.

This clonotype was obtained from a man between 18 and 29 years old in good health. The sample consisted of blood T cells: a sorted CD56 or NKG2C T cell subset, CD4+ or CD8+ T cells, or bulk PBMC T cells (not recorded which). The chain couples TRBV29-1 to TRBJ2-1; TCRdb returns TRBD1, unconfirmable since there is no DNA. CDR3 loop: CSVEGGTVSYNEQFF.